This passage covers 20 T cell receptor beta chains from one sample sequenced in a study of technical replicates of blood from a few donors. Some clones are missing from TCRdb's copy, which holds only in-frame ones; the method was immunoSEQ multiplex PCR. The sample holds about 99,000 clones, roughly 96% seen once. Sequencing was carried out using T cells isolated from PBMCs. The receptors derive from a human donor in good health.

This clone has only one observation. The chain couples TRBV19 to TRBJ2-7; weak D call: TRBD1 (6 bases). The CDR3 has 13 residues. V gave up 3 bases and J gave up 2 bases, with 8 bases separating them. The V gene's germline CDR1 is LNHDA and CDR2 SQIVND (reference sequence). The CDR3 reads CASSMTGAYEQYF. The CDR3 coding sequence is TGTGCCAGTAGTATGACAGGAGCCTACGAGCAGTACTTC.

The rearrangement joins TRBV5-8 to TRBJ2-1; D gene unclear. V was shortened by 4 bases and J by 6 bases, with 11 bases between the two germline ends. CDR1 is SGHTS, CDR2 YDEGEE, per germline. This CDR3 region has 13 residues. This CDR3 reads CASSVLVGNEQFF. The CDR3 coding sequence is TGTGCCAGCAGCGTCCTAGTGGGCAATGAGCAGTTCTTC.

The chain links TRBV27 to TRBJ1-2; 9 nucleotides match TRBD1. The junction had 8 bases not matched to a gene; V was cut back by 4 bases and J by 2 bases. The CDR3 has 16 amino acids. In germline, CDR1 is MNHEY, CDR2 SMNVEV (reference sequence). This CDR3 is CASSSQAGQGNYGYTF. In nucleotides, the CDR3 is TGTGCCAGCAGTTCCCAGGCCGGACAGGGGAACTATGGCTACACCTTC.

This clone has just one count. The genes are TRBV6-1 and TRBJ1-5; D gene unclear. The CDR3 consists of 14 residues. Germline V CDR1 and CDR2: MNHNS, SASEGT. The germline V and J ends were trimmed by 4 bases and 7 bases, with 14 bases remaining between them. CDR3 loop: CASSVSQDSQPQHF. In DNA form, the CDR3 reads TGTGCCAGCAGTGTTTCCCAGGATTCGCAGCCCCAGCATTTT.

V gene TRBV7-8 combines with J gene TRBJ2-3; 8 bases are a match to TRBD2. V was clipped by 5 bases and J by 2 bases; unmatched bases: 9. Germline lookup yields CDR1 SGHVS and CDR2 FQNEAQ. The CDR3 has 16 residues. Here the CDR3 DNA reads TGTGCCAGCAGCAGCGAGGTAGCGGGACTCACAGATACGCAGTATTTT. Translating gives CASSSEVAGLTDTQYF.

This chain uses TRBV7-3 with TRBJ2-7, with D perhaps TRBD1 (5 bases). Germline lookup yields CDR1 SGHTA and CDR2 FQGTGA. CDR3 length equals 12 residues. Trimming cost V 5 bases and J 1 base, with 6 bases left between them. The DNA for the CDR3 is TGTGCCAGCAGCCCAGGGTCCTACGAGCAGTACTTC. Residues: CASSPGSYEQYF. Using reference TRBV7-3 and TRBJ2-7 for the parts outside the CDR3, the full variable domain is GAGVSQTPSNKVTEKGKYVELRCDPISGHTALYWYRQSLGQGPEFLIYFQGTGAADDSGLPNDRFFAVRPEGSVSTLKIQRTERGDSAVYLCASSPGSYEQYFGPGTRLTVT.

The chain links TRBV6-5 to TRBJ2-1; TRBD2 matches at 8 bases. The CDR3 consists of 14 residues. The V gene's germline CDR1 is MNHEY and CDR2 SVGAGI. Trimming removed 5 bases from V and 5 bases from J; junction bases left unmatched: 5. CDR3 sequence reads: CASSARLANNEQFF. The CDR3 coding sequence is TGTGCCAGCAGTGCGAGACTAGCGAACAATGAGCAGTTCTTC.

The V call is TRBV2, the J call TRBJ2-1; 12 bases line up with TRBD2. Germline V gene data show CDR1 as SNHLY and CDR2 as FYNNEI. Trimming removed 8 bases from V and 2 bases from J; junction bases left unmatched: 1. CDR3 length: 14 amino acids. CDR3 DNA: TGTGCCAGCCGGACTAGCGGGACCTACAATGAGCAGTTCTTC. This encodes CASRTSGTYNEQFF.

This clone was observed a single time. The rearrangement joins TRBV4-1 to TRBJ1-4; D unresolved. The V and J ends lost 6 bases and 4 bases respectively, with 15 bases between them. Germline lookup yields CDR1 MGHRA and CDR2 YSYEKL. CDR3 length equals 15 residues. The chain's CDR3 is CASRTSWEINEKLFF. In DNA form, the CDR3 reads TGCGCCAGCAGAACAAGCTGGGAGATTAATGAAAAACTGTTTTTT.

The gene calls are TRBV28 and TRBJ1-2, with D tentatively TRBD1 (6 bases). The CDR3 loop spans 17 amino acids. Trimming shortened V by 0 bases and J by 0 bases, and 14 bases separated the two germline ends. The germline V gene has CDR1 MDHEN and CDR2 SYDVKM. DNA for the CDR3: TGTGCCAGCAGTTTATGGGCGGCAGGGGCCCCTAACTATGGCTACACCTTC. It specifies CASSLWAAGAPNYGYTF.

This chain links TRBV19 with TRBJ1-3, with TRBD1 matching 10 bases. The CDR3 has 13 amino acids. Germline V CDR1 and CDR2: LNHDA, SQIVND (reference sequence). J lost 7 bases, V lost 5 bases, and 2 bases had no gene match. The CDR3 here is CASSVGQGNTIYF. CDR3 nucleotide sequence: TGTGCCAGTAGTGTGGGACAGGGGAACACCATATATTTT.

J is TRBJ2-3 and V is TRBV5-6, with 9 bases fitting TRBD2. Looked up from germline, CDR1 is SGHDT and CDR2 is YYEEEE. V was pared by 0 bases and J by 1 base, with 6 bases of the junction left unmatched. CDR3 length equals 17 residues. CDR3: CASSLGVAGDGTDTQYF. CDR3 bases: TGTGCCAGCAGCTTGGGAGTAGCGGGAGACGGCACAGATACGCAGTATTTT.

This clone appeared a single time. The rearrangement links TRBV7-3 to TRBJ2-3, with 12 nucleotides matching TRBD2. The V and J ends lost 4 bases and 1 base, in that order; junction bases with no gene match: 0. This CDR3 has 15 amino acids. The germline gives CDR1 SGHTA, CDR2 FQGTGA. DNA of the CDR3: TGTGCCAGCAGCTCTAGCGGGGGGGGCACAGATACGCAGTATTTT. Translated: CASSSSGGGTDTQYF.

This sequence joins TRBV19 and TRBJ1-5; possible D gene TRBD1, 5 bases. V lost 10 bases and J lost 3, with 19 bases in between. This CDR3 is built from 15 residues. Germline lookup yields CDR1 LNHDA and CDR2 SQIVND (reference sequence). CDR3 DNA sequence: TGTGCCACCCTACCCCCAGGGCTGTACAATCAGCCCCAGCATTTT. It encodes CATLPPGLYNQPQHF.

A single count supports this clone. The gene calls are TRBV5-6 and TRBJ2-5; 9 bases fit TRBD1. This CDR3 is built from 14 residues. V trimming: 3 bases; J trimming: 2 bases; junction bases outside the gene matches: 2. Germline loops: CDR1 SGHDT, CDR2 YYEEEE. The CDR3 nucleotides read TGTGCCAGCAGCTCAGGGACAGGGCAAGAGACCCAGTACTTC. This encodes CASSSGTGQETQYF.

V usage is TRBV28 and J usage is TRBJ1-1, with D tentatively TRBD1 (5 bases). There are 12 residues in the CDR3. V was clipped by 10 bases and J by 0 bases, with 9 bases between them. Germline V gene sequence: CDR1 MDHEN, CDR2 SYDVKM. DNA for the CDR3: TGTGCCATGGGGGGGGTGAACACTGAAGCTTTCTTT. This gives the protein CAMGGVNTEAFF.

A single count supports this clone. The chain couples TRBV5-1 to TRBJ1-1, with D perhaps TRBD1 (5 bases). The CDR3 sequence is 14 residues long. The germline gives CDR1 SGHRS, CDR2 YFSETQ. The germline V and J ends were trimmed by 2 bases and 1 base, with 9 bases remaining between them. CDR3 region: CASSFRVGNTEAFF. The CDR3 region has the DNA TGCGCCAGCAGCTTCAGGGTGGGGAACACTGAAGCTTTCTTT.

This chain uses TRBV15 with TRBJ2-2; the match to TRBD2 covers 7 bases. Germline values: CDR1 LNHNV, CDR2 YYDKDF (reference sequence). Trimming at V came to 7 bases and at J to 2 bases, leaving 7 bases not matched to a gene. There are 15 residues in the CDR3. The CDR3 spells CATTLSGENTGELFF. For the CDR3, the DNA is TGTGCCACCACCCTAAGCGGGGAAAACACCGGGGAGCTGTTTTTT.

The CDR3 protein is CASSQDASSGYEQYF. The CDR3 DNA follows: TGTGCCAGCAGCCAAGACGCTAGTTCGGGATACGAGCAGTACTTC. This chain joins TRBV4-2 and TRBJ2-7; D might be TRBD2 (5 bases). The CDR3 covers 15 residues. Germline loops: CDR1 LGHNA, CDR2 YNFKEQ. V was pared by 0 bases and J by 4 bases, with 13 bases between.

V and J are TRBV5-1 and TRBJ2-7; the match to TRBD2 covers 9 bases. The V gene end was trimmed by 4 bases and the J gene end by 3 bases; junction bases not matched to a gene: 8. The CDR3 contains 15 residues. The germline CDR1 and CDR2 sequences are SGHRS and YFSETQ. The DNA of the CDR3 is TGCGCCAGCAGCCACGGGACTAGCATCTACTACGAGCAGTACTTC. The encoded protein is CASSHGTSIYYEQYF.